This paragraph reports one T cell receptor beta chain. This specimen belongs to a study of blood T cell repertoires in COVID-19. CDR3 length: 17 amino acids. V lost 4 bases, J lost 10 bases, and 11 bases stayed unmatched. The germline gives CDR1 SEHNR, CDR2 FQNEAQ (reference sequence). Sequencing used immunoSEQ multiplex PCR; TCRdb keeps in-frame clones, though not all of them. The top ten hold less than 2.5% of the sample, which has some 220,000 clones, about 86% seen once. This receptor was identified in a woman in her sixties with acute or convalescent COVID-19. The V call is TRBV7-9, the J call TRBJ1-6, with 12 bases fitting TRBD1. The specimen was peripheral blood. The CDR3: CASSSGQGAQRESPLHF. DNA of the CDR3: TGTGCCAGCAGCTCGGGACAGGGGGCGCAAAGGGAATCACCCCTCCACTTT.